This entry lists 27 T cell receptor beta chains sequenced from one sample in a study of blood T cell repertoires in COVID-19. Repertoires were generated with immunoSEQ multiplex PCR, while TCRdb's copy carries only in-frame clones and drops some. Of 97,000 or so clones listed, 75% to 95% are singletons. Material: peripheral blood. The receptors stem from a man between 60 and 75 years old with acute or convalescent COVID-19.

The rearrangement joins TRBV9 to TRBJ1-1, with D possibly TRBD1 on 5 matching bases. V shed 1 base and J shed 2 bases, with 12 bases lying between them. This CDR3 has 15 residues. Germline-derived CDR1 and CDR2 are SGDLS and YYNGEE. The chain's CDR3 is CASSVRGEPNTEAFF. CDR3 nucleotides: TGTGCCAGCAGCGTACGGGGGGAACCAAACACTGAAGCTTTCTTT.

This sequence joins TRBV3-1 (or the pseudogene TRBV3-2) and TRBJ2-1; 10 positions match TRBD1. V lost 4 bases to trimming and J lost 9 bases; unmatched junction nucleotides: 6. CDR1 and CDR2 from the germline V gene are LGHDT and YNNKEL (reference sequence). This CDR3 is built from 14 residues. The CDR3 DNA reads TGTGCCAGCAGCCCTGGGACAGGGGATCTTGAGCAGTTCTTC. Protein product: CASSPGTGDLEQFF.

The chain links TRBV19 to TRBJ2-7; D gene uncertain. Germline V gene sequence: CDR1 LNHDA, CDR2 SQIVND (reference sequence). Trimming cost V 3 bases and J 0 bases, with 9 bases left between them. The CDR3 runs 14 residues. The CDR3 spells CASSILGISYEQYF. The CDR3 DNA is TGTGCCAGTAGTATCCTAGGAATCTCCTACGAGCAGTACTTC.

This clone was picked up one time. The chain uses TRBV5-1 and TRBJ2-3; TRBD2 aligns across 15 bases. Germline trimming cut 4 bases from V and 3 bases from J; bases unmatched to any gene: 15. The length of the CDR3 is 20 residues. The germline CDR1 and CDR2 sequences are SGHRS and YFSETQ. CDR3 region: CASSPSGTSGGQGRTDTQYF. The DNA for the CDR3 is TGCGCCAGCAGCCCTTCCGGGACTAGCGGGGGGCAGGGTAGGACAGATACGCAGTATTTT. The full variable domain, completed using reference TRBV5-1 and TRBJ2-3, is KAGVTQTPRYLIKTRGQQVTLSCSPISGHRSVSWYQQTPGQGLQFLFEYFSETQRNKGNFPGRFSGRQFSNSRSEMNVSTLELGDSALYLCASSPSGTSGGQGRTDTQYFGPGTRLTVL.

This clone was counted a single time. The chain joins TRBV28 to TRBJ1-2, with D tentatively TRBD1 (6 bases). Germline CDR1 MDHEN, CDR2 SYDVKM. Trimming cost V 4 bases and J 0 bases, with 9 bases left between them. The CDR3 is 14 residues long. CDR3 DNA: TGTGCCAGCAGTTACGACAGGACTAACTATGGCTACACCTTC. Translated: CASSYDRTNYGYTF.

V and J are TRBV5-1 and TRBJ2-5, with a weak D call TRBD2 (7 bases). V lost 3 bases and J 5 bases, leaving 17 bases between the germline ends. Germline assignment: CDR1 SGHRS and CDR2 YFSETQ. The CDR3 has 15 amino acids. CDR3 coding DNA: TGCGCCAGCAGCTCGGGGGGCACATCTGAGGAGACCCAGTACTTC. Translated: CASSSGGTSEETQYF.

This clone was picked up one time. The same CDR3 arises from other DNA sequences in this sample as well. This sequence joins TRBV6-5 and TRBJ1-2; no reliable D call. Trimming pared 6 bases from V and 2 bases from J, leaving 4 bases between. Germline CDR1 MNHEY, CDR2 SVGAGI. The CDR3 has 11 residues. DNA for the CDR3: TGTGCCAGCAGACAGAACTATGGCTACACCTTC. Translating gives CASRQNYGYTF.

The chain joins TRBV3-1 (or the pseudogene TRBV3-2) to TRBJ1-1; TRBD1 might be the D (5 bases). Germline values: CDR1 LGHDT, CDR2 YNNKEL (reference sequence). This CDR3 has 16 residues. Trimming left V 4 bases short and J 7 bases short, with 22 bases between. The CDR3 bases are TGTGCCAGCAGCCTACAAAACGGGGGGGGTCGGGTTGAAGCTTTCTTT. Translation gives CASSLQNGGGRVEAFF.

V is TRBV6-5 and J is TRBJ1-1, with D perhaps matching TRBD1 (5 bases). The CDR3 is 14 residues long. Trimming shortened V by 4 bases and J by 3 bases, and 12 bases separated the two germline ends. From germline, CDR1 is MNHEY and CDR2 SVGAGI. As DNA, the CDR3 is TGTGCCAGCAGTTCCCAGGGTTGGGACACTGAAGCTTTCTTT. It codes for CASSSQGWDTEAFF.

The chain is built from TRBV2 and TRBJ1-3, with 7 bases fitting TRBD1. This CDR3 is 15 amino acids long. Germline V gives CDR1 SNHLY, CDR2 FYNNEI. V was clipped by 2 bases and J by 4 bases; unmatched bases: 5. As DNA, the CDR3 is TGTGCCAGCAGTGAAACGACAGGGTCCGGAAACACCATATATTTT. Its translation: CASSETTGSGNTIYF.

The chain carries TRBV29-1 and TRBJ2-1, with 11 bases matching TRBD2. Trimming cost V 6 bases and J 4 bases; bases outside gene matches: 8. CDR1 and CDR2 (germline): SQVTM, ANQGSEA. The CDR3 has 15 amino acids. CDR3 sequence: CSVTRASGGYNEQFF. CDR3 coding DNA: TGCAGCGTAACCCGGGCTAGCGGGGGGTACAATGAGCAGTTCTTC.

The gene calls are TRBV6-6 and TRBJ2-4; D is possibly TRBD2 (7 bases). The V end was cut by 4 bases, the J end by 9 bases, with 16 bases between. Germline assignment: CDR1 MNHNY and CDR2 SVGAGI (reference sequence). The CDR3 length is 14 residues. The CDR3 DNA reads TGTGCCAGCAGTTCGCGACAGGCGGGGGCCATTCAGTACTTC. It specifies CASSSRQAGAIQYF.

As regards this clone: This may arise from a read error, as a much more abundant clone is one base away. Other DNA sequences in this sample translate to the same CDR3. The genes are TRBV5-1 and TRBJ1-1; TRBD1 agrees at 7 bases. The CDR3 has 14 residues. The V and J ends lost 4 bases and 0 bases, in that order; junction bases with no gene match: 3. CDR1 is SGHRS and CDR2 is YFSETQ in the germline V gene. CDR3: CASSPGQMNTEAFF. As DNA, the CDR3 is TGCGCCAGCAGCCCGGGACAGATGAACACTGAAGCTTTCTTT.

The chain employs TRBV6-5 and TRBJ1-1, with a weak D call TRBD1 (5 bases). In germline, CDR1 is MNHEY, CDR2 SVGAGI. The ends were cut back, 4 bases at V and 5 bases at J, with 14 bases in the middle. The CDR3 is 14 amino acids. This CDR3 reads CASSSPSGGTEAFF. CDR3 coding DNA: TGTGCCAGCAGTTCTCCCTCGGGGGGGACTGAAGCTTTCTTT.

This chain connects TRBV6-2 or TRBV6-3 to TRBJ2-1; the match to TRBD1 covers 7 bases. J lost 9 bases, V lost 4 bases, and 12 bases had no gene match. This CDR3 has 15 residues. Germline-derived CDR1 and CDR2 are MNHEY and SVGEGT. CDR3 sequence: CASSSLRGLVFEQFF. The DNA of the CDR3 is TGTGCCAGCAGTTCCCTGAGGGGGCTGGTTTTTGAGCAGTTCTTC.

The rearrangement uses TRBV7-8 and TRBJ1-5, with 8 bases fitting TRBD1. Germline V CDR1 and CDR2: SGHVS, FQNEAQ. This CDR3 comprises 12 residues. J lost 13 bases, V lost 5 bases, and 7 bases had no gene match. CDR3 DNA: TGTGCCAGCAGCCTCCCCGGACAGGGACAGCATTTT. It is translated as CASSLPGQGQHF.

The count of this clone is one. The V call is TRBV18, the J call TRBJ2-5; D remains unclear. Trimming removed 3 bases from V and 9 bases from J, with 14 bases in between. The CDR3 length is 13 residues. The germline gives CDR1 KGHSH, CDR2 LQKENI. DNA for the CDR3: TGTGCCAGCTCACCTCCGGCGACTTCCCCCCAGTACTTC. Protein sequence: CASSPPATSPQYF.

V usage is TRBV5-1 and J usage is TRBJ1-1; tentatively, D is TRBD1 (5 bases). V was clipped by 0 bases and J by 0 bases, with 9 bases between them. The CDR3 runs to 15 residues. CDR1 is SGHRS, CDR2 YFSETQ, per germline. CDR3 residues: CASSLVTDMNTEAFF. In nucleotides, the CDR3 is TGCGCCAGCAGCTTGGTGACAGACATGAACACTGAAGCTTTCTTT.

This chain links TRBV7-2 with TRBJ2-5; D is uncertain. This CDR3 has 14 amino acids. Trimming pared 8 bases from V and 1 base from J, leaving 14 bases between. From germline, CDR1 is SGHTA and CDR2 FQGNSA. This CDR3 reads CASGKGSTQETQYF. CDR3 nucleotides: TGTGCCAGCGGCAAAGGTAGCACCCAAGAGACCCAGTACTTC.

This sequence joins TRBV5-4 and TRBJ1-6; D ambiguous. V was cut by 5 bases and J by 0 bases, with 15 bases left in between. The CDR3 runs to 17 residues. Germline assignment: CDR1 SGHNT and CDR2 YYREEE (reference sequence). The CDR3 spells CASSPGGPSSYNSPLHF. CDR3 in DNA: TGTGCCAGCAGTCCTGGCGGGCCGAGCTCCTATAATTCACCCCTCCACTTT.

V is TRBV6-1 and J is TRBJ2-1, with D unclear. Germline V lookup: CDR1 MNHNS, CDR2 SASEGT. This CDR3 has 15 amino acids. V lost 1 base and J lost 7, with 14 bases in between. This chain's CDR3 is CASSEGRFYRNEQFF. DNA of the CDR3: TGTGCCAGCAGTGAAGGCAGGTTTTATAGAAATGAGCAGTTCTTC.

The chain is built from TRBV30 and TRBJ2-7, with TRBD1 identical over 8 bases. V dropped 2 bases and J dropped 3; count of bases not matched to a gene: 6. Germline-derived CDR1 and CDR2 are GTSNPN and SVGIG (reference sequence). The CDR3 contains 14 residues. CDR3 coding DNA: TGTGCCTGGAGTCTGACAGGGGTTCGCTACGAGCAGTACGTC. Translating gives CAWSLTGVRYEQYV.

This chain uses TRBV25-1 with TRBJ1-2, with 8 bases identical to TRBD1. Losses at the gene ends were 4 bases for V and 3 bases for J; bases not matched to a gene: 1. The germline gives CDR1 MGHDK, CDR2 SYGVNS. The CDR3 is 13 amino acids. The chain's CDR3 is CASSARGHYGYTF. In DNA form, the CDR3 reads TGTGCCAGCAGTGCCAGGGGGCACTATGGCTACACCTTC.

V gene TRBV28 combines with J gene TRBJ1-2; D gene unclear. V lost 2 bases to trimming and J lost 8 bases, with 21 bases between them. Germline V gene lookup returns CDR1 MDHEN and CDR2 SYDVKM. The CDR3 has 16 residues. The CDR3 sequence: CASSLRRIIGTGGYTF. The CDR3, as DNA: TGTGCCAGCAGTTTACGTCGGATAATAGGAACGGGGGGCTACACCTTC.

The rearrangement uses TRBV6-5 and TRBJ1-2, with D maybe TRBD1 (5 bases). The V end lost 7 bases, the J end lost 4 bases, and 16 bases lay between the germline ends. CDR3 length equals 14 residues. Germline V gene data show CDR1 as MNHEY and CDR2 as SVGAGI. Here the CDR3 reads CASTRDSLFYGYTF. CDR3 nucleotide sequence: TGTGCCAGCACTCGAGACAGTCTCTTCTATGGCTACACCTTC.

This chain uses TRBV6-5 with TRBJ1-5; D is undetermined. The CDR3 is 15 amino acids. From germline, CDR1 is MNHEY and CDR2 SVGAGI. V was trimmed by 0 bases and J by 7 bases, leaving 13 bases between them. In nucleotides, the CDR3 is TGTGCCAGCAGTTACTCGAGCAGGCTTAGGCAGCCCCAGCATTTT. It codes for CASSYSSRLRQPQHF.

This rearrangement joins TRBV7-2 to TRBJ1-1; TRBD1 matches 7 bases. J lost 1 base, V lost 5 bases, and 16 bases had no gene match. Germline V gene data show CDR1 as SGHTA and CDR2 as FQGNSA. The CDR3 covers 18 residues. CDR3 nucleotide sequence: TGTGCCAGCAGCCCCCTCCGGTCGACAGGGAGGAGGAACACTGAAGCTTTCTTT. Translating it yields CASSPLRSTGRRNTEAFF.